The sequence of this T cell receptor beta chain was determined in a study of cytomegalovirus exposure and HLA in healthy donors. CDR1 and CDR2 from the germline V gene are GTSNPN and SVGIG (reference sequence). Trimming removed 8 bases at V and 4 bases at J, with 20 bases between. CDR3 length: 14 residues. The PCR had 60 Vbeta and 13 Jbeta primers. The protocol was immunoSEQ multiplex PCR, while the TCRdb copy is restricted to in-frame clones and leaves out a portion. The sample has 80,000 or so clones, around 79% seen once. Sample: PBMCs. The chain couples TRBV30 to TRBJ1-2; possible D gene TRBD1, 5 bases. The sequence was obtained from a middle-aged man in good health and CMV-seronegative. The CDR3 region has the DNA TGTGCCGCCGAAGGAAGGGGCCCCATCTATGGCTACACCTTC. Amino acid sequence: CAAEGRGPIYGYTF.